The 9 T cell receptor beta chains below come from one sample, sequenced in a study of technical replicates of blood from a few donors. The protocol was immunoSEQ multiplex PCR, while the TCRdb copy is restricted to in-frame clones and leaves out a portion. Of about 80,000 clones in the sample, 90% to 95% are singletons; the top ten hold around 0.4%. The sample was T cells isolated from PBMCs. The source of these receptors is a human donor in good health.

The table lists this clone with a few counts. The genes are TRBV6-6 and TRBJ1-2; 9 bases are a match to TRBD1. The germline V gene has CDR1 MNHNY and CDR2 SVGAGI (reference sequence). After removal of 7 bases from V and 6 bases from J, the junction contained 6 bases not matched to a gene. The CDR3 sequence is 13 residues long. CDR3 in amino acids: CASTPGQGHGYTF. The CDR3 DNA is TGTGCCAGCACCCCGGGACAGGGACATGGCTACACCTTC.

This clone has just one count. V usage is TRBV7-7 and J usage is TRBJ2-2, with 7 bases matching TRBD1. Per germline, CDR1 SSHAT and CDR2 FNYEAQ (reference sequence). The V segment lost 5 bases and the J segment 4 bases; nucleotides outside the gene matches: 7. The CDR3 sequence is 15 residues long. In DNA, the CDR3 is TGTGCCAGCAGCCACAGACAGGGTAGCACCGGGGAGCTGTTTTTT. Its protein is CASSHRQGSTGELFF. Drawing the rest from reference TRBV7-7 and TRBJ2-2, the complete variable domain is GAGVSQSPRYKVTKRGQDVTLRCDPISSHATLYWYQQALGQGPEFLTYFNYEAQPDKSGLPSDRFSAERPEGSISTLTIQRTEQRDSAMYRCASSHRQGSTGELFFGEGSRLTVL.

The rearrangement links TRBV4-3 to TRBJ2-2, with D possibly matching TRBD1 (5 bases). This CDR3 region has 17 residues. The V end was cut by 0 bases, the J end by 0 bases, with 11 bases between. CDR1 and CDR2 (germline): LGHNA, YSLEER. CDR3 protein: CASSQEPGITNTGELFF. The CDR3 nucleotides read TGCGCCAGCAGCCAAGAACCAGGGATAACGAACACCGGGGAGCTGTTTTTT.

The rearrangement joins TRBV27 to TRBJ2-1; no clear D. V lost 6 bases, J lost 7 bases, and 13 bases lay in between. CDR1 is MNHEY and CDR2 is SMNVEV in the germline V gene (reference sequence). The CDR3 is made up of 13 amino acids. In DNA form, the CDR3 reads TGTGCCAGCAGCTTCGGATACGGGAATGAGCAGTTCTTC. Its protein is CASSFGYGNEQFF.

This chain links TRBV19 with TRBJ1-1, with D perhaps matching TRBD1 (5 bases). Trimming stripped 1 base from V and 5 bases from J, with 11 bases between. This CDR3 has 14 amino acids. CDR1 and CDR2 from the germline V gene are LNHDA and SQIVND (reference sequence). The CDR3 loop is CASSIAGVWTEAFF. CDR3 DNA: TGTGCCAGTAGTATAGCGGGGGTTTGGACTGAAGCTTTCTTT.

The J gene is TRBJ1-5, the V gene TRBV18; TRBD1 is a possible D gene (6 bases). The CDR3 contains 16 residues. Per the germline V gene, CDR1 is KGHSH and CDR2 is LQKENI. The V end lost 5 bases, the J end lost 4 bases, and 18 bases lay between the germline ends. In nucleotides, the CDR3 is TGTGCCAGCTCAGATCGGACAGCTTCTGGGAATCAGCCCCAGCATTTT. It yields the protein CASSDRTASGNQPQHF.

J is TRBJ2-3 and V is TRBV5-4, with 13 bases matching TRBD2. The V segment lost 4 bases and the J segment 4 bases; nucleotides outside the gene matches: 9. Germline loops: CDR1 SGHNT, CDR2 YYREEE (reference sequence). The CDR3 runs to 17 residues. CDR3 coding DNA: TGTGCCAGCAGCCCTTCAGGACTAGCGGGAGAACCAGATACGCAGTATTTT. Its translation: CASSPSGLAGEPDTQYF.

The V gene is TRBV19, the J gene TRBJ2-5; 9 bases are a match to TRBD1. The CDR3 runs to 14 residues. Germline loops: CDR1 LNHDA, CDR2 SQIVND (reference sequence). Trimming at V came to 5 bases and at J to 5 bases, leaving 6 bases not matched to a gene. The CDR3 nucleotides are TGTGCCAGTAGTCAAAGGGACAGGGTCGAGACCCAGTACTTC. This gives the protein CASSQRDRVETQYF. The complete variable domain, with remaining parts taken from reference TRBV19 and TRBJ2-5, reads DGGITQSPKYLFRKEGQNVTLSCEQNLNHDAMYWYRQDPGQGLRLIYYSQIVNDFQKGDIAEGYSVSREKKESFPLTVTSAQKNPTAFYLCASSQRDRVETQYFGPGTRLLVL.

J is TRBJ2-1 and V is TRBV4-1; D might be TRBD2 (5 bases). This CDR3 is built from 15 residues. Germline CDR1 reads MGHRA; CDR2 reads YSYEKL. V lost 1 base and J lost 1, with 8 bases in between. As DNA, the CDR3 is TGCGCCAGCAGCCAAGGAGCGGTATCCTACAATGAGCAGTTCTTC. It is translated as CASSQGAVSYNEQFF.